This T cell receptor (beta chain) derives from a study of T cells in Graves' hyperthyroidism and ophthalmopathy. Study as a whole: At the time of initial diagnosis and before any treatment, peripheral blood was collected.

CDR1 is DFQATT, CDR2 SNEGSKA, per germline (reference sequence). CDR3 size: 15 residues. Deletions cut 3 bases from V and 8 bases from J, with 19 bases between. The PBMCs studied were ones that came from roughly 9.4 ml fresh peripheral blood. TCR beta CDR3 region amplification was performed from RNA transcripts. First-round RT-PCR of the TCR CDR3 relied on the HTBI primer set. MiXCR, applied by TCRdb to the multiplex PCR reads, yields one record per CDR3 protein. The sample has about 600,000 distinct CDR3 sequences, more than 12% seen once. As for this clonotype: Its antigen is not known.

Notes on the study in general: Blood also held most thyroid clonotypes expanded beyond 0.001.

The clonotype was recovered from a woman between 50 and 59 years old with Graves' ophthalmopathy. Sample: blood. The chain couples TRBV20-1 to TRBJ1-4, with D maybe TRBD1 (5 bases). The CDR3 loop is CSASNPRDGDEKLFF. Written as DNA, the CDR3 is TGCAGTGCTAGCAACCCCCGGGACGGGGACGAAAAACTGTTTTTT.